This T cell receptor beta chain was documented in a study of T cells in Graves' hyperthyroidism and ophthalmopathy. Across the study: The authors collected peripheral blood at initial diagnosis, before any treatment. Study-wide findings and caveats: Most thyroid clonotypes with frequency above 0.001 were detected in blood.

The CDR3 extends over 14 amino acids. V dropped 4 bases and J dropped 8; count of bases not matched to a gene: 5. Germline V gene lookup returns CDR1 LGHDT and CDR2 YNNKEL (reference sequence). Ophthalmopathy patients showed a Clinical Activity Score of at least 3, NOSPECS grade of at least 4 and duration under 3 months. Patients having uncontrolled infection, another autoimmune disease, pregnancy or lactation were not included. A remark on this clonotype: Antigen: not known.

Using RNA transcripts as the source, TCR beta CDR3 regions were amplified. First-round RT-PCR targeting the TCR CDR3 was performed with the HTBI primer set. TCRdb recomputed calls from the multiplex PCR reads with MiXCR, one row per CDR3 protein. The data contain hundreds of thousands of distinct CDR3 sequences, approximately 14% of them singletons. The chain is built from TRBV3-1 and TRBJ2-1, with TRBD1 matching 10 bases. The TCR comes from a woman between 35 and 50 years old with Graves' ophthalmopathy. The sample was blood. The CDR3 protein is CASSPRQGADEQFF. DNA for the CDR3: TGTGCCAGCAGCCCACGACAGGGGGCCGATGAGCAGTTCTTC.